This T cell receptor (beta chain) was observed in a study of cytomegalovirus exposure and HLA in healthy donors. General study findings and limits: The only immune exposure information that was available was CMV serostatus. Some public TCRs appeared in many individuals, while most sequences were rare. Across HLA loci, a later analysis found differing TCR association rates, with DRB1 most and HLA-C fewest. According to a later analysis, most TCR beta chains associated with CMV appeared HLA-restricted.

The CDR3 has 13 residues. The germline V and J ends were trimmed by 2 bases and 11 bases, with 16 bases remaining between them. Germline assignment: CDR1 SGHTS and CDR2 YDEGEE. Notes on this clone: Antigen: not known.

Both 60 Vbeta primers and 13 Jbeta primers went into the PCR. Measured with immunoSEQ multiplex PCR; TCRdb has only the in-frame clones, and not every one. The repertoire includes about 170,000 clones, 80% of them detected once, and 1% sits in the top ten. The source material was PBMCs. The V and J genes are TRBV5-8 and TRBJ1-1; TRBD1 might be the D (5 bases). This receptor was identified in a woman between 45 and 65 years old in good health and CMV-seropositive. As DNA, the CDR3 is TGTGCCAGCAGCTTTGGATATCGGGGGACGGCTTTCTTT. Translating it yields CASSFGYRGTAFF.